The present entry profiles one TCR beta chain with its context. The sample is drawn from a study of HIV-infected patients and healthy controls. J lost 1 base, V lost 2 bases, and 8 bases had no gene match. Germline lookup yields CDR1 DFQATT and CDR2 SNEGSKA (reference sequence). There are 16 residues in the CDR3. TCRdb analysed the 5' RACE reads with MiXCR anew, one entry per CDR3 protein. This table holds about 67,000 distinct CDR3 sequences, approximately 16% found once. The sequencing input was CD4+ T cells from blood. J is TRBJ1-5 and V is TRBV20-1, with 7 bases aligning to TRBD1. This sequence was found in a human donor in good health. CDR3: CSARRTDRSSNQPQHF. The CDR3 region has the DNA TGCAGTGCTAGAAGAACGGACAGGTCGAGCAATCAGCCCCAGCATTTT.